Detailed here is one TCR beta chain. Trimming stripped 7 bases from V and 6 bases from J, with 18 bases between. CDR1 is LNHDA and CDR2 is SQIVND in the germline V gene (reference sequence). CDR3 size: 14 residues. The sample belongs to a study of T-cell reconstitution after alpha-beta-depleted transplantation in children. Unique molecular identifiers were built into the TCRbeta library. TCRdb itself ran the PCR reads through MiXCR, one entry per CDR3 protein. The table has over 150,000 distinct CDR3 sequences, about 6.3% seen once. Source: PBMCs from the stem cell graft donor, taken from the stem cell graft. The source of this sequence is a human donor who donated a stem cell graft to a child with Wiskott-Aldrich syndrome. The rearrangement links TRBV19 to TRBJ1-1; no firm D call. The CDR3 here is CASIEVPGVSEAFF. The CDR3 DNA reads as TGTGCCAGTATCGAGGTCCCTGGGGTCTCTGAAGCTTTCTTT.